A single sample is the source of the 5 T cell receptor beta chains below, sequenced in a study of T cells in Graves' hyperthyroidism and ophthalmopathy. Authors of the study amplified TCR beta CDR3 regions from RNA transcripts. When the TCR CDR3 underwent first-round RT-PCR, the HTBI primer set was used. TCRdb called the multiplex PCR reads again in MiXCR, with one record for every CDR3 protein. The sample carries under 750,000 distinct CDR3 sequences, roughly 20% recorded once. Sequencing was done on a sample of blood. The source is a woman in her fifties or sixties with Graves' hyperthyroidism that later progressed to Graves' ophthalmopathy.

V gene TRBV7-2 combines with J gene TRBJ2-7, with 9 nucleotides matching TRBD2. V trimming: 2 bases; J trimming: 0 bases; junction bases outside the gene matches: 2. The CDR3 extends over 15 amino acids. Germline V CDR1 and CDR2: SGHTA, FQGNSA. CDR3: CASSLLAGYSYEQYF. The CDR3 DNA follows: TGTGCCAGCAGCTTACTAGCGGGGTACTCCTACGAGCAGTACTTC. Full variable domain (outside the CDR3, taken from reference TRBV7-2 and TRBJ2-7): GAGVSQSPSNKVTEKGKDVELRCDPISGHTALYWYRQSLGQGLEFLIYFQGNSAPDKSGLPSDRFSAERTGGSVSTLTIQRTQQEDSAVYLCASSLLAGYSYEQYFGPGTRLTVT.

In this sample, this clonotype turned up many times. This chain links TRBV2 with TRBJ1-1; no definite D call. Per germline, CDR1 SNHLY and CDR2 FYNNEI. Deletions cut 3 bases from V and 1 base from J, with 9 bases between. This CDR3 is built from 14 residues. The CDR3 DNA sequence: TGTGCCAGCAGTGACTACAGTCAGAACACTGAAGCTTTCTTT. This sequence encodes CASSDYSQNTEAFF.

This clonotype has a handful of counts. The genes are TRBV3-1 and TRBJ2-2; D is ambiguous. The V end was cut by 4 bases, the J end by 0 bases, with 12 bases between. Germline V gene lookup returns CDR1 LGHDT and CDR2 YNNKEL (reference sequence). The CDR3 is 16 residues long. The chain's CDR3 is CASSLPYSANTGELFF. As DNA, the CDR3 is TGTGCCAGCAGCCTACCTTACTCCGCGAACACCGGGGAGCTGTTTTTT.

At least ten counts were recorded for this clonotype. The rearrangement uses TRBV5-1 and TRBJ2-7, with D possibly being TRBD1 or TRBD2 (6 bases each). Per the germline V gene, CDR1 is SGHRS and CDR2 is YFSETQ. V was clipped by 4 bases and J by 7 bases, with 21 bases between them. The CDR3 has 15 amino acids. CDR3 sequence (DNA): TGCGCCAGCAGCGGGGGTCCCGGGACACGGGAGGAGCAGTACTTC. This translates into CASSGGPGTREEQYF.

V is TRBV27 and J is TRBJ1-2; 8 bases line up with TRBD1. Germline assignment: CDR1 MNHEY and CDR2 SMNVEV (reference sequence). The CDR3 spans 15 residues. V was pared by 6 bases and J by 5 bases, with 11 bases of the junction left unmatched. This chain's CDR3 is CASSPGQAVGYGYTF. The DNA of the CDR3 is TGTGCCAGCAGCCCGGGACAGGCGGTCGGTTATGGCTACACCTTC.